The next 28 T cell receptor beta chains were all read from a single sample in a study of blood T cell repertoires in COVID-19. Sequenced by immunoSEQ multiplex PCR; TCRdb stores in-frame clones only, minus some. The table lists 200,000 to 250,000 clones, approximately 84% of them singletons. Specimen: peripheral blood. The receptors derive from a woman at least 80 years old with acute or convalescent COVID-19.

The chain uses TRBV7-9 and TRBJ2-5, with 8 bases matching TRBD1. Losses at the gene ends were 5 bases for V and 3 bases for J; bases not matched to a gene: 2. The length of the CDR3 is 13 residues. The germline gives CDR1 SEHNR, CDR2 FQNEAQ (reference sequence). DNA of the CDR3: TGTGCCAGCAGCGAACAGGGGGAAGAGACCCAGTACTTC. Protein product: CASSEQGEETQYF.

This sequence joins TRBV7-2 and TRBJ1-2; 7 bases agree with TRBD1. The germline V gene encodes CDR1 SGHTA and CDR2 FQGNSA. The ends lost 4 bases at V and 8 bases at J; junction bases unmatched: 7. CDR3 length: 13 amino acids. The CDR3 sequence is CASSSRTGEGYTF. In DNA form, the CDR3 reads TGTGCCAGCAGCTCAAGAACAGGGGAAGGCTACACCTTC.

The chain couples TRBV7-2 to TRBJ2-2; 7 bases align to TRBD1. The germline CDR1 and CDR2 sequences are SGHTA and FQGNSA. This CDR3 spans 16 amino acids. The J segment lost 2 bases and the V segment lost 5 bases, leaving 8 bases of the junction unmatched. This CDR3 is CASSPFRGSNTGELFF. The DNA of the CDR3 is TGTGCCAGCAGCCCCTTCAGGGGGAGTAACACCGGGGAGCTGTTTTTT.

This clone has only one observation. The chain carries TRBV27 and TRBJ2-1, with TRBD2 identical over 9 bases. The V and J ends lost 4 bases and 7 bases, in that order; junction bases with no gene match: 8. Looked up from germline, CDR1 is MNHEY and CDR2 is SMNVEV (reference sequence). This CDR3 region has 15 residues. Here the CDR3 reads CASSSPSLAGNEQFF. DNA of the CDR3: TGTGCCAGCAGTTCCCCCTCCCTAGCGGGAAATGAGCAGTTCTTC.

The V call is TRBV10-3, the J call TRBJ1-4, with D unresolved. Germline CDR1 ENHRY, CDR2 SYGVKD. This CDR3 is built from 16 residues. Trimming pared 0 bases from V and 4 bases from J, leaving 12 bases between. For the CDR3, the DNA is TGTGCCATCAGTGAGTCGATGGGCAGGCGTAATGAAAAACTGTTTTTT. Translating it yields CAISESMGRRNEKLFF.

The chain joins TRBV18 to TRBJ1-5; TRBD1 aligns across 8 bases. CDR3 length: 15 residues. The germline V gene has CDR1 KGHSH and CDR2 LQKENI. V lost 4 bases, J lost 5 bases, and 7 bases stayed unmatched. CDR3 in amino acids: CASSRLGTGDQPQHF. DNA for the CDR3: TGTGCCAGCTCACGCCTCGGGACAGGAGATCAGCCCCAGCATTTT.

The chain carries TRBV12-3 or TRBV12-4 and TRBJ2-3; D might be TRBD2 (5 bases). V lost 4 bases and J 2 bases, leaving 7 bases between the germline ends. This CDR3 spans 13 amino acids. The CDR3 sequence: CASSSGDTDTQYF. The CDR3 DNA reads as TGTGCCAGCAGTTCCGGGGACACAGATACGCAGTATTTT.

V gene TRBV18 combines with J gene TRBJ1-1; 8 bases line up with TRBD1. The CDR3 sequence is 14 residues long. CDR1 and CDR2 from the germline V gene are KGHSH and LQKENI. The ends lost 4 bases at V and 0 bases at J; junction bases unmatched: 1. CDR3 in amino acids: CASSQDRVNTEAFF. The DNA of the CDR3 is TGTGCCAGCTCACAGGACAGGGTGAACACTGAAGCTTTCTTT.

V and J are TRBV5-1 and TRBJ2-1; no definite D call. Germline assignment: CDR1 SGHRS and CDR2 YFSETQ. The length of the CDR3 is 16 residues. V lost 4 bases to trimming and J lost 8 bases, with 22 bases between them. For the CDR3, the DNA is TGCGCCAGCAGCCTCCCAGTTGGCGCCAACACAGATGAGCAGTTCTTC. Its protein is CASSLPVGANTDEQFF.

The chain is built from TRBV2 and TRBJ2-2, with D maybe TRBD1 (5 bases). The CDR3 extends over 13 amino acids. Germline V gene data show CDR1 as SNHLY and CDR2 as FYNNEI. Trimming took off 4 bases at V and 6 bases at J, with 9 bases between the two ends. In DNA form, the CDR3 reads TGTGCCAGCAGTGTTTCAGGGTCCGGGGAGCTGTTTTTT. Protein: CASSVSGSGELFF.

The rearrangement joins TRBV5-1 to TRBJ2-5; D might be TRBD2 (5 bases). V was clipped by 3 bases and J by 4 bases, with 10 bases between them. The V gene's germline CDR1 is SGHRS and CDR2 YFSETQ. The CDR3 runs to 13 residues. CDR3 nucleotide sequence: TGCGCCAGCAGCTCGGGGTTGGTAGAGACCCAGTACTTC. It is translated as CASSSGLVETQYF.

The chain couples TRBV5-6 to TRBJ1-3; D is uncertain. Trimming took off 0 bases at V and 0 bases at J, with 10 bases between the two ends. The CDR3 consists of 16 residues. Germline assignment: CDR1 SGHDT and CDR2 YYEEEE. This CDR3 reads CASSLARQVSGNTIYF. The CDR3 nucleotides are TGTGCCAGCAGCTTGGCCCGGCAGGTCTCTGGAAACACCATATATTTT.

The rearrangement links TRBV19 to TRBJ2-1; the match to TRBD2 covers 7 bases. The CDR3 sequence is 15 residues long. The germline gives CDR1 LNHDA, CDR2 SQIVND (reference sequence). V dropped 6 bases and J dropped 3; count of bases not matched to a gene: 8. The DNA of the CDR3 is TGTGCCAGTAGAATCAGCGGGACGGTCTACAATGAGCAGTTCTTC. It yields the protein CASRISGTVYNEQFF.

This clone was observed a single time. The chain couples TRBV5-1 to TRBJ2-3, with 9 bases aligning to TRBD2. CDR1 SGHRS and CDR2 YFSETQ come from the germline V gene. Trimming removed 5 bases from V and 4 bases from J; junction bases left unmatched: 8. The CDR3 sequence is 15 residues long. The CDR3 here is CASSLSGGGADTQYF. The DNA of the CDR3 is TGCGCCAGCAGTCTTAGCGGGGGAGGCGCAGATACGCAGTATTTT.

The V and J genes are TRBV5-6 and TRBJ2-7; 7 bases fit TRBD1. With V trimmed by 0 bases and J by 2 bases, 8 bases remained unmatched. The CDR3 contains 16 residues. Germline CDR1 and CDR2: SGHDT and YYEEEE. The CDR3 sequence: CASSLARGTGAYEQYF. In nucleotides, the CDR3 is TGTGCCAGCAGCTTGGCCAGAGGCACAGGGGCCTACGAGCAGTACTTC.

The rearrangement uses TRBV7-2 and TRBJ1-1; D is possibly TRBD1 (6 bases). Trimming cost V 3 bases and J 1 base, with 12 bases left between them. CDR1 is SGHTA and CDR2 is FQGNSA in the germline V gene. The CDR3 sequence is 15 residues long. The CDR3 sequence is CASSLTRGANTEAFF. CDR3 DNA sequence: TGTGCCAGCAGCTTGACCAGGGGAGCGAACACTGAAGCTTTCTTT. Variable domain in full (rest from reference TRBV7-2 and TRBJ1-1): GAGVSQSPSNKVTEKGKDVELRCDPISGHTALYWYRQSLGQGLEFLIYFQGNSAPDKSGLPSDRFSAERTGGSVSTLTIQRTQQEDSAVYLCASSLTRGANTEAFFGQGTRLTVV.

The genes are TRBV10-2 and TRBJ1-5; D perhaps matches TRBD1 (5 bases). The CDR3 extends over 14 amino acids. Germline CDR1 is WSHSY and CDR2 is SAAADI. V was cut by 0 bases and J by 5 bases, with 8 bases left in between. CDR3 nucleotides: TGCGCCAGCAGTGAGTCAGGGGCAGATCAGCCCCAGCATTTT. It translates to CASSESGADQPQHF.

The chain joins TRBV19 to TRBJ2-1; a possible D gene is TRBD2 (6 bases). CDR3 length: 16 amino acids. Germline-derived CDR1 and CDR2 are LNHDA and SQIVND (reference sequence). The V end was cut by 6 bases, the J end by 5 bases, with 20 bases between. The CDR3 region has the DNA TGTGCCAGTAGGCCCCTAACTAGCCCTATACACAATGAGCAGTTCTTC. It translates to CASRPLTSPIHNEQFF.

This chain joins TRBV18 and TRBJ2-7, with TRBD2 matching over 8 bases. Germline CDR1 reads KGHSH; CDR2 reads LQKENI. This CDR3 is 14 amino acids long. J lost 2 bases, V lost 3 bases, and 3 bases had no gene match. CDR3 nucleotides: TGTGCCAGCTCACCGTCACTAGCGGCCTACGAGCAGTACTTC. Translation gives CASSPSLAAYEQYF.

The chain joins TRBV10-3 to TRBJ1-5, with TRBD1 matching over 9 bases. The germline V gene has CDR1 ENHRY and CDR2 SYGVKD. The V and J ends lost 1 base and 5 bases, in that order; junction bases with no gene match: 3. The CDR3 is 15 residues long. The CDR3 spells CAISEFTGGHQPQHF. For the CDR3, the DNA is TGTGCCATCAGTGAGTTTACAGGGGGCCATCAGCCCCAGCATTTT.

This chain uses TRBV6-5 with TRBJ2-7; TRBD2 matches 13 bases. With 4 bases clipped from V and 2 bases from J, the junction kept 2 bases outside the gene matches. The CDR3 is 15 amino acids. Germline V gene lookup returns CDR1 MNHEY and CDR2 SVGAGI. This CDR3 reads CASSWTSGSTYEQYF. The DNA of the CDR3 is TGTGCCAGCAGTTGGACTAGCGGGAGTACCTACGAGCAGTACTTC.

The V gene is TRBV24-1, the J gene TRBJ2-3; 7 positions match TRBD1. Trimming removed 3 bases from V and 6 bases from J; junction bases left unmatched: 17. CDR3 length equals 18 residues. CDR1 is KGHDR, CDR2 SFDVKD, per germline. This chain's CDR3 is CATSDKTGKAHQLDTQYF. CDR3 nucleotides: TGTGCCACCAGTGATAAGACAGGGAAGGCCCACCAGCTGGATACGCAGTATTTT.

V and J are TRBV1 and TRBJ2-2; no check of the table's D call, TRBD1, against the DNA was made. TRBV1 constitutes a pseudogene. This CDR3 spans 20 amino acids. The DNA for the CDR3 is TGCACCAGCAGCCAAGATCAATTGGCCTTGACAGCGATTAACACCGGGGAGCTGTTTTTT. This codes for CTSSQDQLALTAINTGELFF.

The J gene is TRBJ2-7, the V gene TRBV2; TRBD1 matches at 12 bases. This CDR3 comprises 14 residues. After removal of 7 bases from V and 4 bases from J, the junction contained 5 bases not matched to a gene. Germline CDR1 SNHLY, CDR2 FYNNEI. The CDR3 loop reads CASKPGQGAYEQYF. CDR3 bases: TGTGCCAGCAAACCGGGACAGGGGGCTTACGAGCAGTACTTC. The full variable domain, its missing parts supplied by reference TRBV2 and TRBJ2-7, is EPEVTQTPSHQVTQMGQEVILRCVPISNHLYFYWYRQILGQKVEFLVSFYNNEISEKSEIFDDQFSVERPDGSNFTLKIRSTKLEDSAMYFCASKPGQGAYEQYFGPGTRLTVT.

V usage is TRBV6-1 and J usage is TRBJ1-3; 10 nucleotides line up with TRBD1. The CDR3 has 16 residues. The germline V gene has CDR1 MNHNS and CDR2 SASEGT. Unmatched junction bases numbered 6, after V lost 3 bases and J lost 4 bases. CDR3 nucleotide sequence: TGTGCCAGCAGTGACGGGACAGGGGCGAAGGGAAACACCATATATTTT. It translates to CASSDGTGAKGNTIYF.

This rearrangement joins TRBV5-1 to TRBJ2-2; 13 bases match TRBD2. The germline gives CDR1 SGHRS, CDR2 YFSETQ. The CDR3 spans 15 residues. Trimming removed 5 bases from V and 4 bases from J; junction bases left unmatched: 2. CDR3 nucleotides: TGCGCCAGCAGGGGACTAGCGGGAACCACCGGGGAGCTGTTTTTT. This translates into CASRGLAGTTGELFF.

The gene calls are TRBV6-5 and TRBJ1-6; D gene uncertain. Between the trimmed V and J ends, which lost 2 bases and 7 bases, there was a span of 6 bases. The germline V gene encodes CDR1 MNHEY and CDR2 SVGAGI. The CDR3 extends over 13 amino acids. The chain's CDR3 is CASSYRVNSPLHF. In DNA, the CDR3 is TGTGCCAGCAGTTACCGGGTAAATTCACCCCTCCACTTT.

The V gene is TRBV10-3, the J gene TRBJ2-1; 12 bases line up with TRBD2. CDR3 length: 14 amino acids. Germline V gives CDR1 ENHRY, CDR2 SYGVKD. Losses at the gene ends were 4 bases for V and 9 bases for J; bases not matched to a gene: 4. The CDR3 region is CAISGLAGVSEQFF. CDR3 bases: TGTGCCATCAGTGGACTAGCGGGAGTCAGTGAGCAGTTCTTC.